Presented here are 26 T cell receptor beta chains from one specimen sequenced in a study of OX40 agonist ivuxolimab in advanced cancers. Clones were read by immunoSEQ multiplex PCR, and TCRdb kept only the in-frame ones, dropping some. The table lists 90,000 to 100,000 clones, roughly nine tenths of them singletons. This specimen was CD4+ or CD8+ T cells sorted from blood, taken in a trial of the OX40 agonist ivuxolimab. Receptors were obtained from an adult with an advanced solid tumor such as melanoma, head and neck, liver or kidney cancer.

This clone was detected a few times. The CDR3 region is CASQPGGPGNTIYF. Here the CDR3 DNA reads TGTGCCAGTCAACCAGGGGGGCCTGGAAACACCATATATTTT. The gene calls are TRBV10-3 and TRBJ1-3; 7 bases are shared with TRBD1. The CDR3 extends over 14 amino acids. Looked up from germline, CDR1 is ENHRY and CDR2 is SYGVKD. J gave up 2 bases and V 10 bases, and 8 bases lay outside the gene matches.

The chain has TRBV28 and TRBJ1-4; D remains unclear. The CDR3 length is 12 residues. The ends were cut back, 3 bases at V and 10 bases at J, with 9 bases in the middle. Germline CDR1 is MDHEN and CDR2 is SYDVKM. The CDR3 here is CASSFDPRKLFF. The CDR3 nucleotides are TGTGCCAGCAGTTTCGACCCTCGAAAACTGTTTTTT.

J is TRBJ1-2 and V is TRBV7-2; 10 bases are shared with TRBD1. The J segment lost 4 bases and the V segment lost 5 bases, leaving 10 bases of the junction unmatched. The CDR3 consists of 16 residues. Germline V gives CDR1 SGHTA, CDR2 FQGNSA. For the CDR3, the DNA is TGTGCCAGCAGCCCCATGACAGGGGGCGCTGGCTATGGCTACACCTTC. Translation gives CASSPMTGGAGYGYTF.

This clone has only one observation. The chain carries TRBV25-1 and TRBJ2-1; possibly TRBD1 or TRBD2 for D (5 bases each). The CDR3 sequence is 14 residues long. Germline V CDR1 and CDR2: MGHDK, SYGVNS. Trimming removed 4 bases from V and 12 bases from J, with 19 bases in between. The CDR3 loop reads CASSARDLSTRQFF. The CDR3, as DNA: TGTGCCAGCAGTGCCCGGGACCTCTCGACCCGGCAGTTCTTC.

The J gene is TRBJ2-7, the V gene TRBV11-2; D is undetermined. Germline V gene data show CDR1 as SGHAT and CDR2 as FQNNGV. V lost 5 bases to trimming and J lost 1 base, with 12 bases between them. The CDR3 has 14 amino acids. This CDR3 is CASSNRRLSYEQYV. The CDR3 DNA follows: TGTGCCAGCAGCAATAGACGGTTGTCCTACGAGCAGTACGTC.

The chain recombines TRBV4-2 with TRBJ2-5; TRBD1 might be the D (6 bases). The CDR3 has 16 amino acids. The germline V and J ends were trimmed by 1 base and 2 bases, with 14 bases remaining between them. The germline CDR1 and CDR2 sequences are LGHNA and YNFKEQ. The CDR3 sequence: CASSQGNQGNQETQYF. CDR3 sequence (DNA): TGTGCCAGCAGCCAAGGGAATCAGGGGAATCAAGAGACCCAGTACTTC.

The chain joins TRBV7-3 to TRBJ2-3; 7 positions match TRBD2. The germline V gene encodes CDR1 SGHTA and CDR2 FQGTGA. The trim removed 9 bases at V and 3 bases at J, leaving 6 bases unmatched. The CDR3 runs to 13 residues. CDR3 in DNA: TGTGCCAGTTCTAGCGGAGGAACAGATACGCAGTATTTT. It translates to CASSSGGTDTQYF.

The J gene is TRBJ1-5, the V gene TRBV19; D uncertain. Trimming stripped 6 bases from V and 0 bases from J, with 12 bases between. The CDR3 covers 15 residues. CDR1 is LNHDA and CDR2 is SQIVND in the germline V gene (reference sequence). The CDR3, as DNA: TGTGCCAGTAGATCGGGCAGAAATAGCAATCAGCCCCAGCATTTT. This sequence encodes CASRSGRNSNQPQHF. The variable domain in full, completed from reference TRBV19 and TRBJ1-5, reads DGGITQSPKYLFRKEGQNVTLSCEQNLNHDAMYWYRQDPGQGLRLIYYSQIVNDFQKGDIAEGYSVSREKKESFPLTVTSAQKNPTAFYLCASRSGRNSNQPQHFGDGTRLSIL.

The chain has TRBV7-9 and TRBJ2-1, with TRBD2 matching 8 bases. The trim removed 1 base at V and 9 bases at J, leaving 14 bases unmatched. The CDR3 runs to 17 residues. Per germline, CDR1 SEHNR and CDR2 FQNEAQ (reference sequence). CDR3 DNA: TGTGCCAGCAGCTTAGTCTCACAAGCGGGAGAGAGGGTTGAGCAGTTCTTC. Translating gives CASSLVSQAGERVEQFF.

The chain is built from TRBV7-9 and TRBJ1-4, with D possibly being TRBD1 (5 bases). Trimming removed 2 bases from V and 7 bases from J, with 8 bases in between. Germline values: CDR1 SEHNR, CDR2 FQNEAQ (reference sequence). The CDR3 length is 13 residues. CDR3 nucleotide sequence: TGTGCCAGCAGCTTAAGAGGGGCTGAAAAACTGTTTTTT. This codes for CASSLRGAEKLFF.

This rearrangement joins TRBV2 to TRBJ2-7, with D possibly matching TRBD1 (5 bases). Germline values: CDR1 SNHLY, CDR2 FYNNEI. This CDR3 spans 12 amino acids. Trimming shortened V by 5 bases and J by 4 bases, and 9 bases separated the two germline ends. The CDR3 DNA is TGTGCCAGCAGTCAGGGAAGGTACGAGCAGTACGTC. Translated, it gives CASSQGRYEQYV.

The chain combines TRBV6-6 with TRBJ1-5; 12 nucleotides align to TRBD1. Germline loops: CDR1 MNHNY, CDR2 SVGAGI (reference sequence). Germline trimming cut 2 bases from V and 3 bases from J; bases unmatched to any gene: 2. CDR3 length equals 16 residues. This CDR3 is CASSYGTGGVNQPQHF. The CDR3, as DNA: TGTGCCAGCAGTTACGGGACAGGGGGCGTCAATCAGCCCCAGCATTTT.

A remark on this clone: One junction end disagrees with the germline gene, perhaps due to a read error. The chain's CDR3 is CASGQNEQFF. CDR3 nucleotides: TGTGCCAGCGGACAGAATGAACAGTTCTTC. The J gene is TRBJ2-1, the V gene TRBV2; tentative D call: TRBD1 (6 bases). The CDR3 has 10 residues. Germline CDR1 reads SNHLY; CDR2 reads FYNNEI.

Notes on this clone: The junction and the germline gene differ at one end; a read error may be behind it. Other nucleotide sequences in the sample specify the same CDR3. This chain joins TRBV7-9 and TRBJ1-2; unclear D gene. The V gene's germline CDR1 is SEHNR and CDR2 FQNEAQ (reference sequence). The CDR3 consists of 14 residues. The DNA for the CDR3 is TGTGCCAGCAGCTTCGCGTCGTTCGGAAATGGTTACACCTTC. Its protein is CASSFASFGNGYTF. Variable domain in full (rest from reference TRBV7-9 and TRBJ1-2): DTGVSQNPRHKITKRGQNVTFRCDPISEHNRLYWYRQTLGQGPEFLTYFQNEAQLEKSRLLSDRFSAERPKGSFSTLEIQRTEQGDSAMYLCASSFASFGNGYTFGSGTRLTVV.

The chain links TRBV6-1 to TRBJ1-5; D is ambiguous. The CDR3 length is 13 residues. Germline V gene lookup returns CDR1 MNHNS and CDR2 SASEGT. The V end lost 4 bases, the J end lost 2 bases, and 6 bases lay between the germline ends. The CDR3 spells CASSGSGNQPQHF. The CDR3 coding sequence is TGTGCCAGCAGTGGGTCAGGCAATCAGCCCCAGCATTTT.

CDR3 residues: CASSLGLTGGRNEKLFF. The CDR3 bases are TGTGCCAGCAGCTTGGGGCTGACAGGGGGGAGGAATGAAAAACTGTTTTTT. The rearrangement links TRBV5-4 to TRBJ1-4; TRBD1 agrees at 9 bases. V was clipped by 0 bases and J by 5 bases; unmatched bases: 8. The CDR3 length is 17 residues. Germline CDR1 SGHNT, CDR2 YYREEE (reference sequence). Full variable domain (outside the CDR3, taken from reference TRBV5-4 and TRBJ1-4): ETGVTQSPTHLIKTRGQQVTLRCSSQSGHNTVSWYQQALGQGPQFIFQYYREEENGRGNFPPRFSGLQFPNYSSELNVNALELDDSALYLCASSLGLTGGRNEKLFFGSGTQLSVL.

The chain uses TRBV7-2 and TRBJ1-5; D may be TRBD1 (6 bases). The CDR3 loop spans 12 amino acids. Between the trimmed V and J ends, which lost 4 bases and 5 bases, there was a span of 6 bases. The germline V gene encodes CDR1 SGHTA and CDR2 FQGNSA. The CDR3 loop reads CASSYRDQPQHF. CDR3 in DNA: TGTGCCAGCAGCTACAGGGATCAGCCCCAGCATTTT.

The chain combines TRBV11-3 with TRBJ2-2; TRBD2 is a possible D gene (6 bases). V shed 5 bases and J shed 2 bases, with 15 bases lying between them. Germline V gene data show CDR1 as SGHNT and CDR2 as YENEEA. The CDR3 is made up of 16 amino acids. The CDR3 here is CASSTTWGVNTGELFF. The CDR3, as DNA: TGTGCCAGCAGCACGACGTGGGGGGTAAACACCGGGGAGCTGTTTTTT.

This chain connects TRBV18 to TRBJ2-2, with D uncertain. The germline V gene has CDR1 KGHSH and CDR2 LQKENI. This CDR3 is 12 amino acids long. The V end lost 5 bases, the J end lost 0 bases, and 1 base lay between the germline ends. CDR3 region: CASSTNTGELFF. DNA for the CDR3: TGTGCCAGCTCAACGAACACCGGGGAGCTGTTTTTT.

In DNA form, the CDR3 reads TGTGCCAGCAGCCTTTATATGGGGGTGGCCTACGAGCAGTACTTC. This gives the protein CASSLYMGVAYEQYF. The chain has TRBV4-2 and TRBJ2-7; the D gene could be TRBD1 or TRBD2 (5 bases each). Germline-derived CDR1 and CDR2 are LGHNA and YNFKEQ. Trimming pared 4 bases from V and 2 bases from J, leaving 15 bases between. The CDR3 spans 15 residues.

The chain uses TRBV6-5 and TRBJ2-1; D is possibly TRBD1 (6 bases). The CDR3 sequence is 15 residues long. In germline, CDR1 is MNHEY, CDR2 SVGAGI. The V gene lost 4 bases and the J gene lost 0 bases, with 10 bases spanning the gap. CDR3 nucleotide sequence: TGTGCCAGCAGTTTAGGGGGATACTCCTACAATGAGCAGTTCTTC. Residues: CASSLGGYSYNEQFF.

As for this clone: One end of the junction is discordant with germline, which a read error may explain. This chain joins TRBV28 and TRBJ2-2; D may be TRBD1 (6 bases). This CDR3 has 15 residues. Germline V gene sequence: CDR1 MDHEN, CDR2 SYDVKM. DNA of the CDR3: TGTACCAGCAACCCCAGGGGCGATTTATCCGGGGAGCTGTTTTTT. Translating it yields CTSNPRGDLSGELFF.

The rearrangement joins TRBV6-6 to TRBJ1-1; D call uncertain. CDR3 length: 15 amino acids. The V gene's germline CDR1 is MNHNY and CDR2 SVGAGI (reference sequence). Trimming left V 0 bases short and J 6 bases short, with 14 bases between. In nucleotides, the CDR3 is TGTGCCAGCAGTTACTCGATCGAGGGTACGGCTGAAGCTTTCTTT. Translation gives CASSYSIEGTAEAFF.

The rearrangement uses TRBV2 and TRBJ1-4; 12 bases map to TRBD1. The CDR3 extends over 15 amino acids. The J segment lost 7 bases and the V segment lost 6 bases, leaving 6 bases of the junction unmatched. Germline loops: CDR1 SNHLY, CDR2 FYNNEI. This CDR3 reads CASRPGTGGSEKLFF. The CDR3 DNA sequence: TGTGCCAGCAGACCGGGGACAGGGGGCAGTGAAAAACTGTTTTTT.

The chain joins TRBV2 to TRBJ2-7; tentatively, D is TRBD1 (6 bases). Germline V lookup: CDR1 SNHLY, CDR2 FYNNEI. Trimming took 11 bases from V and 6 from J, leaving 17 bases between them. The CDR3 sequence is 12 residues long. The CDR3: CAGRQESVEQYV. CDR3 bases: TGTGCCGGGAGACAGGAGTCCGTCGAGCAGTACGTC.

This clone appeared once. The CDR3 reads CASSPDRSFGGELFF. The CDR3 region has the DNA TGTGCCAGTAGTCCGGACAGGTCCTTCGGCGGGGAGCTGTTTTTT. The V and J genes are TRBV19 and TRBJ2-2; 7 bases line up with TRBD1. V lost 5 bases to trimming and J lost 7 bases; unmatched junction nucleotides: 10. The CDR3 runs 15 residues. Germline V gene sequence: CDR1 LNHDA, CDR2 SQIVND (reference sequence).